This T cell receptor (beta chain) was obtained from a study of T cell responses to AZD1222 COVID-19 vaccine. The assay was immunoSEQ multiplex PCR, and TCRdb's table has in-frame clones only and misses some. The sample carries 77,000 or so clones, around 91% recorded once. Broader study findings: CD4 TCRs covered the whole spike, strongest at regions 160-218 and 743-854.

To note about this clone: Its antigen remains unknown.

J lost 3 bases, V lost 7 bases, and 3 bases had no gene match. The CDR3 is 13 residues long. CDR1 SNHLY and CDR2 FYNNEI come from the germline V gene. The receptor's source is an adult in good health. The chain joins TRBV2 to TRBJ2-7; 10 bases fit TRBD1. Sequencing was performed on peripheral blood, taken on day 0 of AZD1222 vaccination. CDR3 nucleotide sequence: TGTGCCAGCATTCGGGACAGGGGCTACGAGCAGTACTTC. Translated: CASIRDRGYEQYF.